Listed here is a single TCR beta chain. No antigen is known for it. Patients between 18 and 65 years old had hyperthyroidism, newly diagnosed and lasting under 2 months. Every diagnosis used clinical symptoms, serum thyroxine and TRAb, thyroid ultrasound and orbital computed tomography. This specimen comes from a study of T cells in Graves' hyperthyroidism and ophthalmopathy. Background on the study: Any treatment followed the collection of peripheral blood at initial diagnosis. Study-wide points: Among clonotypes expanded in thyroid above 0.001, most were also found in blood.

TCR beta CDR3 regions were amplified from RNA transcripts. The primer set for the first-round RT-PCR of the TCR CDR3 was HTBI. One entry per CDR3 protein, called by TCRdb with MiXCR from the multiplex PCR reads. The sample includes 700,000 or so distinct CDR3 sequences, 15% to 20% of them seen just once. Germline V CDR1 and CDR2: DFQATT, SNEGSKA (reference sequence). This CDR3 region has 16 residues. The trim removed 1 base at V and 6 bases at J, leaving 12 bases unmatched. This receptor was obtained from a young man with Graves' hyperthyroidism. The chain combines TRBV20-1 with TRBJ1-1; 9 positions agree with TRBD1. The sample taken for sequencing was blood. The CDR3, as DNA: TGCAGTGCTAGAGGTCTAGGGACAGGGCATCACGCTGAAGCTTTCTTT. Translated: CSARGLGTGHHAEAFF.